This TCR beta chain was recorded in a study of shared clonotypes between healthy human individuals. At the level of the study: Serving as donors were a couple of women and a few men, whose ages spanned 18 to 49. The study's findings and limits: Non-shared clonotypes had lower generation probabilities than clonotypes shared by all four sorted-subset donors.

Trimming shortened V by 10 bases and J by 1 base, and 14 bases separated the two germline ends. Looked up from germline, CDR1 is SNHLY and CDR2 is FYNNEI. The CDR3 sequence is 13 residues long. Authors' processing steps: Because ImmunoSEQ provided only junction sequences with no quality scores, the filtering differed. The protocol was immunoSEQ multiplex PCR, while the TCRdb copy is restricted to in-frame clones and leaves out a portion. That table furnishes V, J and clone size, whereas the DNA furnished D and trimming. The profile shows under 700,000 clones, approximately 95% of them singletons. Turning to this clone: The antigen remains undetermined.

Naive CD8 cells lacked CD45RO, underwent positive selection for CCR7 and left out terminally differentiated effector memory CD45RA+ cells. This receptor was identified in a woman aged 30 to 39 in good health. The chain uses TRBV2 and TRBJ2-7; a weak D match, TRBD1 (6 bases). Sequenced material: naive CD8+ T cells sorted from blood. The CDR3 reads CATTETGSYEQYF. CDR3 DNA: TGTGCCACCACAGAAACAGGGTCCTACGAGCAGTACTTC.